Below are 13 T cell receptor beta chains sequenced from a single sample in a study of blood T cell repertoires in COVID-19. Data came from immunoSEQ multiplex PCR; TCRdb stores just in-frame clones and leaves some out. The repertoire holds around 200,000 clones, with about 90% as singletons. The sequencing input was peripheral blood. These receptors all come from a young woman who had recovered from COVID-19.

This rearrangement joins TRBV18 to TRBJ1-1; no reliable D call. V lost 4 bases and J 3 bases, leaving 12 bases between the germline ends. Looked up from germline, CDR1 is KGHSH and CDR2 is LQKENI. This CDR3 is 14 amino acids long. The CDR3 bases are TGTGCCAGCTCACTCCCCCCCCGCGACACTGAAGCTTTCTTT. Protein: CASSLPPRDTEAFF.

The V call is TRBV7-9, the J call TRBJ2-7; a possible D gene is TRBD2 (6 bases). Trimming left V 8 bases short and J 0 bases short, with 20 bases between. Germline V gene lookup returns CDR1 SEHNR and CDR2 FQNEAQ (reference sequence). This CDR3 region has 16 residues. CDR3 nucleotides: TGTGCCAGCGGAGGGGTTTATAGGGGTTACTCCTACGAGCAGTACTTC. This translates into CASGGVYRGYSYEQYF.

The chain links TRBV27 to TRBJ1-1; TRBD1 matches 8 bases. V was pared by 7 bases and J by 4 bases, with 20 bases of the junction left unmatched. The CDR3 is 18 amino acids. CDR1 and CDR2 (germline): MNHEY, SMNVEV (reference sequence). The CDR3 sequence is CASTQRLQGDTRSTEAFF. CDR3 coding DNA: TGTGCCAGCACCCAACGACTACAGGGGGATACACGTAGCACTGAAGCTTTCTTT.

The chain links TRBV6-5 to TRBJ1-2; 8 nucleotides match TRBD1. Germline V gene data show CDR1 as MNHEY and CDR2 as SVGAGI. The CDR3 consists of 14 residues. V lost 5 bases, J lost 3 bases, and 5 bases stayed unmatched. The CDR3 DNA reads as TGTGCCAGCAGTCCAGGGGGCGCTGACTATGGCTACACCTTC. This sequence encodes CASSPGGADYGYTF.

V usage is TRBV2 and J usage is TRBJ1-2, with TRBD1 identical over 7 bases. Germline V gives CDR1 SNHLY, CDR2 FYNNEI. The J segment lost 5 bases and the V segment lost 4 bases, leaving 7 bases of the junction unmatched. This CDR3 spans 14 amino acids. CDR3 residues: CASSGDSSKYGYTF. The CDR3 region has the DNA TGTGCCAGCAGTGGGGACAGCAGTAAATATGGCTACACCTTC.

This clone appeared once. V and J are TRBV29-1 and TRBJ1-5, with D possibly matching TRBD1 (5 bases). CDR3 length: 12 amino acids. V lost 4 bases and J lost 4, with 8 bases in between. Germline-derived CDR1 and CDR2 are SQVTM and ANQGSEA. This chain's CDR3 is CSVGGVNQPQHF. DNA for the CDR3: TGCAGCGTTGGGGGGGTTAATCAGCCCCAGCATTTT.

The CDR3 region is CASNSWPRGYTF. In DNA form, the CDR3 reads TGTGCCAGCAACTCATGGCCCAGGGGCTACACCTTC. This chain uses TRBV5-8 with TRBJ1-2; D is unclear. Germline CDR1 SGHTS, CDR2 YDEGEE. The CDR3 contains 12 residues. Trimming removed 6 bases from V and 8 bases from J, with 14 bases in between.

This chain joins TRBV21-1 and TRBJ1-1. TRBV21-1 represents a pseudogene. The CDR3 is made up of 18 amino acids. The CDR3 nucleotides read TGTGCCAGCAGCATTATTATCGTCGGGGGGCTCTCTCGGGCTGAAGCTTTCTTT. Translating gives CASSIIIVGGLSRAEAFF.

CDR3 bases: TGCGCCAGCAGTTTTACGGAGGGCACTGAAGCTTTCTTT. Translated: CASSFTEGTEAFF. The J gene is TRBJ1-1, the V gene TRBV5-1, with D hard to call. Trimming shortened V by 5 bases and J by 4 bases, and 12 bases separated the two germline ends. The CDR3 length is 13 residues. Per germline, CDR1 SGHRS and CDR2 YFSETQ.

The chain is built from TRBV7-9 and TRBJ1-1, with 9 bases lining up with TRBD1. V trimming: 5 bases; J trimming: 3 bases; junction bases outside the gene matches: 7. The germline V gene has CDR1 SEHNR and CDR2 FQNEAQ (reference sequence). CDR3 length equals 15 residues. The CDR3 bases are TGTGCCAGCAGCCCGCAGGGACAGGGAGACACTGAAGCTTTCTTT. Its protein product is CASSPQGQGDTEAFF.

The chain joins TRBV27 to TRBJ2-7, with 7 bases identical to TRBD2. The J segment lost 1 base and the V segment lost 5 bases, leaving 5 bases of the junction unmatched. Germline values: CDR1 MNHEY, CDR2 SMNVEV (reference sequence). The CDR3 runs to 14 residues. The CDR3 region has the DNA TGTGCCAGCAGTCAAGCGGGGAGTTCCTACGAGCAGTACTTC. Its translation is CASSQAGSSYEQYF.

This chain joins TRBV5-1 and TRBJ2-5, with 10 bases fitting TRBD2. CDR3 size: 17 residues. CDR1 and CDR2 (germline): SGHRS, YFSETQ. J lost 4 bases, V lost 0 bases, and 9 bases had no gene match. Here the CDR3 reads CASSLEASGSSLETQYF. The DNA for the CDR3 is TGCGCCAGCAGCTTGGAGGCTAGCGGGAGTTCTTTAGAGACCCAGTACTTC.

The rearrangement links TRBV6-2 or TRBV6-3 to TRBJ1-5; perhaps TRBD1 as D (5 bases). Trimming removed 2 bases from V and 0 bases from J, with 14 bases in between. CDR3 length equals 17 residues. Germline V gene sequence: CDR1 MNHEY, CDR2 SVGEGT. The CDR3 DNA follows: TGTGCCAGCAGTTACAGGCAGGGCGCGAATAGCAATCAGCCCCAGCATTTT. It is translated as CASSYRQGANSNQPQHF.